Below, 21 T cell receptor beta chains from the same sample are listed, as sequenced in a study of T cell responses to AZD1222 COVID-19 vaccine. Measured with immunoSEQ multiplex PCR; TCRdb has only the in-frame clones, and not every one. The sample lists about 82,000 clones, 90% to 95% occurring once. Sequenced here: peripheral blood, sampled on day 0 of AZD1222 vaccination. The receptor source for this set is an adult in good health.

This chain uses TRBV20-1 with TRBJ1-2; D may be TRBD1 (5 bases). V lost 4 bases to trimming and J lost 4 bases, with 7 bases between them. This CDR3 is built from 11 residues. Germline CDR1 reads DFQATT; CDR2 reads SNEGSKA (reference sequence). This CDR3 reads CSATDIYGYTF. The DNA of the CDR3 is TGCAGTGCTACGGACATCTATGGCTACACCTTC.

In nucleotides, the CDR3 is TGTGCCAGCAGCCAAGAGACTAGCGGGAGGACCGGGGAGCTGTTTTTT. Protein: CASSQETSGRTGELFF. J is TRBJ2-2 and V is TRBV4-2; 13 nucleotides line up with TRBD2. V was clipped by 0 bases and J by 5 bases; unmatched bases: 0. CDR1 is LGHNA, CDR2 YNFKEQ, per germline. The CDR3 is made up of 16 amino acids.

The chain couples TRBV18 to TRBJ1-1; D is perhaps TRBD1 (5 bases). Germline V lookup: CDR1 KGHSH, CDR2 LQKENI. The CDR3 is 15 amino acids. V lost 6 bases and J lost 2, with 16 bases in between. The CDR3 spells CASSQIQGINTEAFF. In DNA form, the CDR3 reads TGTGCCAGCTCGCAAATTCAGGGCATCAACACTGAAGCTTTCTTT.

The gene calls are TRBV10-3 and TRBJ1-2; no reliable D call. V was pared by 4 bases and J by 2 bases, with 11 bases between. Germline CDR1 ENHRY, CDR2 SYGVKD. The CDR3 totals 14 residues. The CDR3 spells CAISANPLNYGYTF. CDR3 DNA: TGTGCCATCAGTGCCAATCCGCTCAACTATGGCTACACCTTC.

The chain links TRBV20-1 to TRBJ2-7, with 8 bases that match TRBD1. V lost 5 bases, J lost 12 bases, and 6 bases stayed unmatched. Germline V gives CDR1 DFQATT, CDR2 SNEGSKA (reference sequence). The CDR3 runs to 10 residues. CDR3: CSAPDRVRYF. CDR3 coding DNA: TGCAGTGCTCCGGACAGGGTTAGGTACTTC.

The rearrangement joins TRBV28 to TRBJ1-1; D is unclear. V lost 10 bases to trimming and J lost 1 base, with 7 bases between them. The CDR3 is 11 amino acids. Germline assignment: CDR1 MDHEN and CDR2 SYDVKM. The DNA of the CDR3 is TGTGCCACTAAACAGAACACTGAAGCTTTCTTT. It specifies CATKQNTEAFF.

CDR3 loop: CASSPHAGTGGDYGYTF. The CDR3 DNA follows: TGCGCCAGCAGCCCCCACGCCGGGACAGGGGGCGACTATGGCTACACCTTC. The rearrangement links TRBV4-3 to TRBJ1-2; 12 bases fit TRBD1. From germline, CDR1 is LGHNA and CDR2 YSLEER. The junction had 9 bases not matched to a gene; V was cut back by 4 bases and J by 3 bases. This CDR3 is built from 17 residues.

V gene TRBV10-3 combines with J gene TRBJ1-1; 8 positions match TRBD1. V was clipped by 5 bases and J by 1 base; unmatched bases: 3. The CDR3 covers 14 residues. Germline assignment: CDR1 ENHRY and CDR2 SYGVKD. The CDR3 bases are TGTGCCATCAGTTCCCAGGGGGCGAACACTGAAGCTTTCTTT. Its translation: CAISSQGANTEAFF.

This chain uses TRBV28 with TRBJ1-6; D is uncertain. Trimming stripped 4 bases from V and 6 bases from J, with 13 bases between. The length of the CDR3 is 15 residues. Germline CDR1 MDHEN, CDR2 SYDVKM. This CDR3 reads CASSSASRSNSPLHF. The CDR3 region has the DNA TGTGCCAGCAGTTCGGCGTCCCGAAGTAATTCACCCCTCCACTTT.

The sample holds one count of this clone. This chain connects TRBV3-1 (or the pseudogene TRBV3-2) to TRBJ2-1, with a possible D match to TRBD1 (6 bases). Between the trimmed V and J ends, which lost 1 base and 4 bases, there was a span of 11 bases. The V gene's germline CDR1 is LGHDT and CDR2 YNNKEL (reference sequence). The CDR3 length is 15 residues. CDR3 protein: CASSQGDTTYNEQFF. CDR3 DNA sequence: TGTGCCAGCAGCCAAGGGGACACTACGTACAATGAGCAGTTCTTC.

The chain couples TRBV2 to TRBJ2-4, with 10 positions matching TRBD2. CDR3 length: 13 amino acids. The V and J ends lost 6 bases and 7 bases, in that order; junction bases with no gene match: 3. Germline CDR1 SNHLY, CDR2 FYNNEI. Here the CDR3 DNA reads TGTGCCAGCAGGGGTAGCGGGGGGAACATTCAGTACTTC. Residues: CASRGSGGNIQYF.

This rearrangement joins TRBV7-2 to TRBJ2-7; D is tentatively TRBD1 or TRBD2 (7 bases each). This CDR3 has 12 residues. V was pared by 5 bases and J by 6 bases, with 11 bases between. Germline V CDR1 and CDR2: SGHTA, FQGNSA. The DNA of the CDR3 is TGTGCCAGCAGCCAGGGGGGGGGCGAGCAGTACTTC. Protein: CASSQGGGEQYF.

The chain links TRBV24-1 to TRBJ1-1; 7 nucleotides align to TRBD1. Germline-derived CDR1 and CDR2 are KGHDR and SFDVKD. CDR3 length equals 15 residues. Trimming cost V 3 bases and J 1 base; bases outside gene matches: 4. CDR3 region: CATSDTRGRNTEAFF. CDR3 sequence (DNA): TGTGCCACCAGTGATACCAGGGGGAGGAACACTGAAGCTTTCTTT.

This clone has only a few counts. The J gene is TRBJ2-7, the V gene TRBV5-1; D is ambiguous. The V end was cut by 0 bases, the J end by 5 bases, with 12 bases between. CDR1 and CDR2 from the germline V gene are SGHRS and YFSETQ. This CDR3 is 14 amino acids long. CDR3: CASSLGPGRDEQYF. The CDR3 coding sequence is TGCGCCAGCAGCTTGGGGCCTGGGCGAGACGAGCAGTACTTC.

This chain links TRBV29-1 with TRBJ1-4; 9 bases line up with TRBD1. The CDR3 has 13 amino acids. V dropped 8 bases and J dropped 8; count of bases not matched to a gene: 9. CDR1 and CDR2 from the germline V gene are SQVTM and ANQGSEA. The CDR3, as DNA: TGCAGCATCGGGGACAGGGTAGGAGAAAAACTGTTTTTT. Protein sequence: CSIGDRVGEKLFF.

V usage is TRBV6-1 and J usage is TRBJ1-2; the D is unclear. The CDR3 covers 14 residues. V was pared by 2 bases and J by 4 bases, with 11 bases between. Germline CDR1 reads MNHNS; CDR2 reads SASEGT. This chain's CDR3 is CASSERVQLYGYTF. In nucleotides, the CDR3 is TGTGCCAGCAGTGAACGGGTACAGCTCTATGGCTACACCTTC.

This chain links TRBV28 with TRBJ1-5; possibly TRBD1 for D (5 bases). In germline, CDR1 is MDHEN, CDR2 SYDVKM. The V end lost 2 bases, the J end lost 1 base, and 15 bases lay between the germline ends. This CDR3 is 17 amino acids long. This chain's CDR3 is CASSLVGGPGSNQPQHF. As DNA, the CDR3 is TGTGCCAGCAGTTTAGTCGGTGGGCCAGGGAGCAATCAGCCCCAGCATTTT.

The chain has TRBV11-2 and TRBJ2-3, with a possible D match to TRBD2 (5 bases). The germline gives CDR1 SGHAT, CDR2 FQNNGV. The CDR3 contains 15 residues. The ends were cut back, 3 bases at V and 2 bases at J, with 12 bases in the middle. The CDR3 region is CASSLIRGPTDTQYF. CDR3 DNA: TGTGCCAGCAGCTTGATCCGGGGTCCCACAGATACGCAGTATTTT.

The chain has TRBV4-1 and TRBJ2-3; TRBD2 aligns across 11 bases. V shed 0 bases and J 5 bases; nucleotides not matched to a gene: 7. The CDR3 runs to 17 residues. The germline V gene encodes CDR1 MGHRA and CDR2 YSYEKL. CDR3: CASSQDPALAGGDTQYF. The CDR3 DNA sequence: TGCGCCAGCAGCCAAGATCCAGCCCTAGCGGGGGGAGATACGCAGTATTTT.

The chain couples TRBV10-1 to TRBJ2-5; 9 nucleotides agree with TRBD1. Germline V gene sequence: CDR1 WNHNN, CDR2 SYGVQD (reference sequence). This CDR3 is built from 14 residues. V shed 4 bases, J shed 5 bases, and the junction held 5 bases outside the gene matches. As DNA, the CDR3 is TGCGCCAGCAGTGGTGACAGGGGGAAGGAGACCCAGTACTTC. Its translation is CASSGDRGKETQYF.

This chain connects TRBV9 to TRBJ2-5; D gene uncertain. CDR3 length: 14 residues. Germline CDR1 is SGDLS and CDR2 is YYNGEE. The V end was cut by 1 base, the J end by 4 bases, with 11 bases between. Written as DNA, the CDR3 is TGTGCCAGCAGCGTATATGGTGGCCCAGAGACCCAGTACTTC. This gives the protein CASSVYGGPETQYF.